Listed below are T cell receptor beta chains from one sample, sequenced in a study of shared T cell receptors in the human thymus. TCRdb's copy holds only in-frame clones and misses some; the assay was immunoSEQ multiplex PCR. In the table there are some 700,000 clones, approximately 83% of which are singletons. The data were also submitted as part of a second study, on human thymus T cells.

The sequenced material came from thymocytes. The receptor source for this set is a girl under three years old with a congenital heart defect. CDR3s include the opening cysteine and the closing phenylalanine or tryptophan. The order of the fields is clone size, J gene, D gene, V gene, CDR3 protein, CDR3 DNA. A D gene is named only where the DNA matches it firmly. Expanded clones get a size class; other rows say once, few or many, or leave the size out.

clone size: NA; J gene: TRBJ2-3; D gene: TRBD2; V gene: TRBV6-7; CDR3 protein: CASSYPTSGENTDTQYF; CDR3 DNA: TGTGCCAGCAGTTACCCGACTAGCGGGGAGAACACAGATACGCAGTATTTT
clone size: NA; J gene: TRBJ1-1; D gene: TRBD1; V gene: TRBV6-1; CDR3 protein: CASSDDRVGAFF; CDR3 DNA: TGTGCCAGCAGTGATGACAGGGTTGGGGCTTTCTTT
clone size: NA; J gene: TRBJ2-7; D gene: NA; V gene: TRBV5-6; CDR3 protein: CASSSSRAEINEQYF; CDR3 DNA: TGTGCCAGCAGCTCATCGCGGGCAGAGATTAACGAGCAGTACTTC
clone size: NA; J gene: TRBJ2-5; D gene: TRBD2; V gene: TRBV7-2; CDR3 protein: CASSQRGGVETQYF; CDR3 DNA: TGTGCCAGCAGCCAGCGGGGGGGCGTAGAGACCCAGTACTTC
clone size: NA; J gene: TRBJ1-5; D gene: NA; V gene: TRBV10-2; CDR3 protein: CASEGGENQPQHF; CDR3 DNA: TGCGCCAGCGAGGGCGGGGAGAATCAGCCCCAGCATTTT
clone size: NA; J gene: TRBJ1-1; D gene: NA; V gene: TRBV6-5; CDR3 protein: CASSVKGVSAFF; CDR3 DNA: TGTGCCAGCAGCGTTAAGGGGGTCTCAGCTTTCTTT
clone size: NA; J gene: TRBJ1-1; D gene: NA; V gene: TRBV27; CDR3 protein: CASSLNPGSTEAFF; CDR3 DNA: TGTGCCAGCAGTTTAAACCCTGGGAGCACTGAAGCTTTCTTT
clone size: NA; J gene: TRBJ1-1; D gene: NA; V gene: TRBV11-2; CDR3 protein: CASSPPGSEAFF; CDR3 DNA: TGTGCCAGCAGCCCTCCGGGGTCTGAAGCTTTCTTT
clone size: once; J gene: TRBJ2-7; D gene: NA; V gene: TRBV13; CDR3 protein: CASTPGAGGYEQYF; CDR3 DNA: TGTGCCAGCACCCCGGGAGCAGGGGGCTACGAGCAGTACTTC
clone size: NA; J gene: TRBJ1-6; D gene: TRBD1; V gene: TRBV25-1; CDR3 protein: CASSGKGAFYNSPLHF; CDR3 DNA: TGTGCCAGCAGTGGAAAGGGGGCCTTTTATAATTCACCCCTCCACTTT
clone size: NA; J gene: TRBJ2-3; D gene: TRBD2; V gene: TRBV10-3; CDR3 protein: CAITGLAGGLAQYF; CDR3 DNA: TGTGCCATCACCGGCCTAGCGGGGGGGCTGGCGCAGTATTTT